This entry features one TCR beta chain sequence. Each CDR3 protein gets one entry after TCRdb re-called the 5' RACE reads with MiXCR. The data contain about 96,000 distinct CDR3 sequences, approximately 15% of them singletons. This record belongs to a study of T cells of healthy individuals. The TCR sequence derives from a human donor in good health.

DNA for the CDR3: TGTGCCAGCAGTTACAGAAGCGGGACCCAGTACTTC. Protein sequence: CASSYRSGTQYF. This rearrangement joins TRBV6-5 to TRBJ2-5; the D gene is possibly TRBD2 (5 bases). Germline lookup yields CDR1 MNHEY and CDR2 SVGAGI. The CDR3 length is 12 residues. Trimming removed 2 bases from V and 7 bases from J, with 8 bases in between.